A single sample gave rise to the 23 T cell receptor beta chains below, sequenced in a study of T and B cells in COVID-19 patients. Multiplex PCR with BIOMED2 TRB-A/B primer pools amplified TRB rearrangements. From the multiplex PCR reads, TCRdb called clonotypes with MiXCR, one entry per CDR3 protein. Among fewer than 8,500 distinct CDR3 sequences, roughly 28% were seen once, and the ten largest hold 8.5% to 14%. TRB was amplified from around 250-500 ng of blood genomic DNA. Sample: blood. Receptors originate from a human donor with active COVID-19.

V and J are TRBV5-6 and TRBJ2-5; D is possibly TRBD1 or TRBD2 (5 bases each). The CDR3 loop spans 14 amino acids. Trimming left V 3 bases short and J 1 base short, with 10 bases between. Per the germline V gene, CDR1 is SGHDT and CDR2 is YYEEEE. Here the CDR3 reads CASSWAGTQETQYF. CDR3 nucleotide sequence: TGTGCCAGCAGCTGGGCCGGGACCCAAGAGACCCAGTACTTC. Variable domain in full (rest from reference TRBV5-6 and TRBJ2-5): DAGVTQSPTHLIKTRGQQVTLRCSPKSGHDTVSWYQQALGQGPQFIFQYYEEEERQRGNFPDRFSGHQFPNYSSELNVNALLLGDSALYLCASSWAGTQETQYFGPGTRLLVL.

On this clonotype: A clone one base away is much larger, so this may be a read error. The V and J genes are TRBV12-3 or TRBV12-4 and TRBJ2-5, with TRBD2 matching over 7 bases. V dropped 7 bases and J dropped 2; count of bases not matched to a gene: 7. The CDR3 is 14 residues long. In DNA, the CDR3 is TGTGCCAGCAAGGCTTGCGGGAGACAAGAGACCCAGTACTTC. It specifies CASKACGRQETQYF.

By sample share, this clonotype is medium-sized. The chain has TRBV19 and TRBJ2-2, with D perhaps assigned TRBD1 or TRBD2 (5 bases each). This CDR3 is 14 amino acids long. Germline CDR1 LNHDA, CDR2 SQIVND (reference sequence). V gave up 6 bases and J gave up 8 bases, with 16 bases separating them. DNA for the CDR3: TGTGCCAGTAGCTCTACCGGGACCACGGGGGAGCTGTTTTTT. Translation gives CASSSTGTTGELFF. Full variable domain (remainder filled in from reference TRBV19 and TRBJ2-2): DGGITQSPKYLFRKEGQNVTLSCEQNLNHDAMYWYRQDPGQGLRLIYYSQIVNDFQKGDIAEGYSVSREKKESFPLTVTSAQKNPTAFYLCASSSTGTTGELFFGEGSRLTVL.

This clonotype is termed medium-sized. The J gene is TRBJ2-7, the V gene TRBV18; 7 bases align to TRBD2. This CDR3 is built from 14 residues. Germline V gene data show CDR1 as KGHSH and CDR2 as LQKENI. With V trimmed by 2 bases and J by 4 bases, 5 bases remained unmatched. Here the CDR3 DNA reads TGTGCCAGCTCACCATCCCTAGCGGAGTACGAGCAGTACTTC. Translated, it gives CASSPSLAEYEQYF.

By proportion, this clonotype is medium-sized. The V and J genes are TRBV18 and TRBJ2-3; TRBD1 matches at 7 bases. The CDR3 is 14 residues long. Germline loops: CDR1 KGHSH, CDR2 LQKENI. With V trimmed by 2 bases and J by 4 bases, 3 bases remained unmatched. The CDR3 region is CASSPTTGPDTQYF. In DNA, the CDR3 is TGTGCCAGCTCACCAACGACAGGGCCAGATACGCAGTATTTT.

This rearrangement joins TRBV5-1 to TRBJ1-2, with a weak D call TRBD1 (6 bases). CDR1 and CDR2 (germline): SGHRS, YFSETQ. Trimming left V 4 bases short and J 2 bases short, with 12 bases between. This CDR3 has 14 amino acids. The CDR3 DNA sequence: TGCGCCAGCAGCCAGACAGGTACCAACTATGGCTACACCTTC. It translates to CASSQTGTNYGYTF.

This clonotype qualifies as large (0.1 to 1%). This chain joins TRBV29-1 and TRBJ2-7; the D call may be TRBD1 or TRBD2 (5 bases each). Germline loops: CDR1 SQVTM, CDR2 ANQGSEA. This CDR3 region has 12 residues. Trimming shortened V by 4 bases and J by 2 bases, and 9 bases separated the two germline ends. The CDR3 reads CSVGDATYEQYF. DNA of the CDR3: TGCAGCGTTGGGGACGCCACCTACGAGCAGTACTTC.

This clonotype is termed medium-sized. The CDR3 DNA follows: TGTGCCAGTAGTACCGACGGAGCAACTAATGAAAAACTGTTTTTT. Residues: CASSTDGATNEKLFF. The chain joins TRBV19 to TRBJ1-4, with no clear D. Trimming stripped 4 bases from V and 0 bases from J, with 9 bases between. Germline-derived CDR1 and CDR2 are LNHDA and SQIVND (reference sequence). CDR3 size: 15 residues. Full variable domain (missing parts from reference TRBV19 and TRBJ1-4): DGGITQSPKYLFRKEGQNVTLSCEQNLNHDAMYWYRQDPGQGLRLIYYSQIVNDFQKGDIAEGYSVSREKKESFPLTVTSAQKNPTAFYLCASSTDGATNEKLFFGSGTQLSVL.

This clonotype is judged medium-sized. The chain uses TRBV19 and TRBJ2-2; 9 bases line up with TRBD1. The J segment lost 7 bases and the V segment lost 9 bases, leaving 6 bases of the junction unmatched. The CDR3 runs 13 residues. The germline gives CDR1 LNHDA, CDR2 SQIVND (reference sequence). The CDR3 is CASGTGIIGELFF. The DNA for the CDR3 is TGTGCCAGCGGGACAGGGATAATCGGGGAGCTGTTTTTT.

This chain connects TRBV4-2 to TRBJ2-2, with 9 bases identical to TRBD1. The V and J ends lost 3 bases and 5 bases, in that order; junction bases with no gene match: 16. Germline loops: CDR1 LGHNA, CDR2 YNFKEQ. The CDR3 has 19 amino acids. The chain's CDR3 is CASSQALPGQGRGTGELFF. CDR3 nucleotide sequence: TGTGCCAGCAGCCAGGCTCTCCCGGGACAGGGCCGTGGGACCGGGGAGCTGTTTTTT.

The rearrangement joins TRBV7-2 to TRBJ1-5; D might be TRBD1 (5 bases). There are 14 residues in the CDR3. Between the trimmed V and J ends, which lost 1 base and 6 bases, there was a span of 10 bases. Germline V gene sequence: CDR1 SGHTA, CDR2 FQGNSA. The CDR3 bases are TGTGCCAGCAGCTTAGGGGACGGCGGTCAGCCCCAGCATTTT. Its translation: CASSLGDGGQPQHF.

This clonotype is medium-sized by share. The DNA for the CDR3 is TGTGCCAGCAGTTACGTGGCTAGCGGGTCCTACGAGCAGTACTTC. This encodes CASSYVASGSYEQYF. The chain links TRBV6-5 to TRBJ2-7, with TRBD2 matching 8 bases. V shed 2 bases, J shed 1 base, and the junction held 4 bases outside the gene matches. CDR1 is MNHEY, CDR2 SVGAGI, per germline. The CDR3 totals 15 residues.

By sample share, this clonotype is medium-sized. J is TRBJ2-1 and V is TRBV29-1; TRBD1 is a possible D gene (5 bases). Looked up from germline, CDR1 is SQVTM and CDR2 is ANQGSEA. The CDR3 is made up of 13 amino acids. V lost 6 bases, J lost 6 bases, and 15 bases lay in between. In DNA form, the CDR3 reads TGCAGCGTAGGGGATTGGCTAACCAATGAGCAGTTCTTC. Translation gives CSVGDWLTNEQFF.

By share of the sample, this clonotype is medium-sized. V and J are TRBV29-1 and TRBJ1-1, with TRBD1 matching over 7 bases. Trimming took 3 bases from V and 4 from J; bases not matched to a gene: 14. Germline V gives CDR1 SQVTM, CDR2 ANQGSEA. The CDR3 has 16 amino acids. CDR3 protein: CSVDATGTATLTEAFF. The CDR3 bases are TGCAGCGTTGACGCGACCGGGACAGCGACCCTCACTGAAGCTTTCTTT.

This clonotype is deemed medium-sized. The chain has TRBV19 and TRBJ1-3; D possibly corresponds to TRBD1 (5 bases). There are 15 residues in the CDR3. V gave up 5 bases and J gave up 4 bases, with 15 bases separating them. Germline CDR1 and CDR2: LNHDA and SQIVND (reference sequence). The CDR3 DNA sequence: TGTGCCAGTAGTGCTGACAGCAGACCCGGAAACACCATATATTTT. Translating it yields CASSADSRPGNTIYF. Variable domain in full (rest from reference TRBV19 and TRBJ1-3): DGGITQSPKYLFRKEGQNVTLSCEQNLNHDAMYWYRQDPGQGLRLIYYSQIVNDFQKGDIAEGYSVSREKKESFPLTVTSAQKNPTAFYLCASSADSRPGNTIYFGEGSWLTVV.

The gene calls are TRBV6-1 and TRBJ2-5, with 8 bases fitting TRBD1. Losses at the gene ends were 2 bases for V and 1 base for J; bases not matched to a gene: 3. The length of the CDR3 is 15 residues. Germline loops: CDR1 MNHNS, CDR2 SASEGT. The DNA of the CDR3 is TGTGCCAGCAGTGAAAGGACAGGGAGCCAAGAGACCCAGTACTTC. This gives the protein CASSERTGSQETQYF.

This clonotype was counted only a few times. The chain employs TRBV18 and TRBJ2-3; TRBD1 matches 8 bases. V lost 3 bases, J lost 1 base, and 0 bases stayed unmatched. The CDR3 has 14 residues. The germline V gene encodes CDR1 KGHSH and CDR2 LQKENI. CDR3 sequence reads: CASSPDRGTDTQYF. In DNA form, the CDR3 reads TGTGCCAGCTCACCGGACAGGGGCACAGATACGCAGTATTTT.

The chain uses TRBV11-3 and TRBJ2-7, with D uncertain. V shed 4 bases and J shed 4 bases, with 14 bases lying between them. This CDR3 is 14 amino acids long. Germline loops: CDR1 SGHNT, CDR2 YENEEA. This chain's CDR3 is CASSSIRKGYEQYF. The CDR3 nucleotides read TGTGCCAGCAGCTCGATCCGAAAGGGATACGAGCAGTACTTC.

Judged by abundance, this clonotype is medium-sized (0.01 to 0.1%). This chain uses TRBV19 with TRBJ2-4; possibly TRBD1 for D (5 bases). This CDR3 comprises 14 residues. V was trimmed by 4 bases and J by 9 bases, leaving 16 bases between them. Germline CDR1 reads LNHDA; CDR2 reads SQIVND (reference sequence). The CDR3 protein is CASSSSQGSIIQYF. The CDR3 region has the DNA TGTGCCAGTAGTAGCTCCCAGGGCTCGATCATTCAGTACTTC.

This clonotype was detected many times. The V and J genes are TRBV19 and TRBJ1-1, with D perhaps TRBD1 (6 bases). V dropped 5 bases and J dropped 6 bases, with 22 bases sitting between them. This CDR3 contains 16 residues. CDR1 LNHDA and CDR2 SQIVND come from the germline V gene (reference sequence). As DNA, the CDR3 is TGTGCCAGTAGTTCAAAGGGGGGGGGCTTGATCGCTGAAGCTTTCTTT. Amino acid sequence: CASSSKGGGLIAEAFF.

Judged by abundance, this clonotype is medium-sized (0.01 to 0.1%). The chain couples TRBV6-5 to TRBJ1-6, with D perhaps matching TRBD1 (5 bases). The length of the CDR3 is 14 residues. V was trimmed by 6 bases and J by 0 bases, leaving 6 bases between them. CDR1 is MNHEY and CDR2 is SVGAGI in the germline V gene. CDR3 sequence (DNA): TGTGCCAGCAGGGACATCTCCTATAATTCACCCCTCCACTTT. This codes for CASRDISYNSPLHF.

This sequence joins TRBV24-1 and TRBJ2-3; 8 positions agree with TRBD1. The CDR3 totals 17 residues. Germline CDR1 KGHDR, CDR2 SFDVKD. Losses at the gene ends were 3 bases for V and 2 bases for J; bases not matched to a gene: 9. As DNA, the CDR3 is TGTGCCACCAGTGATCCGAGGGGGGACAGGCCCACAGATACGCAGTATTTT. Protein sequence: CATSDPRGDRPTDTQYF.

The table lists this clonotype with a few counts. This chain connects TRBV20-1 to TRBJ2-1; D is possibly TRBD2 (6 bases). There are 13 residues in the CDR3. Trimming left V 3 bases short and J 5 bases short, with 11 bases between. Germline CDR1 reads DFQATT; CDR2 reads SNEGSKA (reference sequence). CDR3 bases: TGCAGTGCTAGGGTGGTAGCGGACAATGAGCAGTTCTTC. Translated: CSARVVADNEQFF.